These 17 T cell receptor beta chains were all obtained from the same sample, sequenced in a study of blood T cell repertoires in COVID-19. Here immunoSEQ multiplex PCR was the method, and the copy in TCRdb shows in-frame clones only, minus some. The profile shows tens of thousands of clones, approximately 84% of them singletons. Sequenced material: peripheral blood. The receptors derive from a man aged 70-80 years with COVID-19, enrolled during active disease.

V is TRBV9 and J is TRBJ2-1, with 8 bases matching TRBD2. Looked up from germline, CDR1 is SGDLS and CDR2 is YYNGEE. The CDR3 covers 15 residues. Losses at the gene ends were 3 bases for V and 0 bases for J; bases not matched to a gene: 2. The CDR3 bases are TGTGCCAGCAGCGCGAGCGGGAGCTCCTACAATGAGCAGTTCTTC. Its protein is CASSASGSSYNEQFF. The full variable domain, in which reference TRBV9 and TRBJ2-1 provide the parts outside the CDR3, is DSGVTQTPKHLITATGQRVTLRCSPRSGDLSVYWYQQSLDQGLQFLIQYYNGEERAKGNILERFSAQQFPDLHSELNLSSLELGDSALYFCASSASGSSYNEQFFGPGTRLTVL.

This clone was found once. The CDR3 nucleotides are TGTGCCAGCCGTGAGAGCCAGAACACCGGGGAGCTGTTTTTT. This codes for CASRESQNTGELFF. The V and J genes are TRBV9 and TRBJ2-2; D is unresolved. Germline values: CDR1 SGDLS, CDR2 YYNGEE. This CDR3 has 14 amino acids. V lost 7 bases and J lost 1, with 11 bases in between. The full variable domain, its missing parts supplied by reference TRBV9 and TRBJ2-2, is DSGVTQTPKHLITATGQRVTLRCSPRSGDLSVYWYQQSLDQGLQFLIQYYNGEERAKGNILERFSAQQFPDLHSELNLSSLELGDSALYFCASRESQNTGELFFGEGSRLTVL.

CDR3 in DNA: TGCGCCAGCAGCTCATGGGACAGGGATAGCACAGATACGCAGTATTTT. It is translated as CASSSWDRDSTDTQYF. The chain links TRBV4-3 to TRBJ2-3; 9 nucleotides match TRBD1. Germline V gene data show CDR1 as LGHNA and CDR2 as YSLEER. Trimming removed 5 bases from V and 0 bases from J; junction bases left unmatched: 6. The length of the CDR3 is 16 residues.

J is TRBJ2-1 and V is TRBV12-3 or TRBV12-4, with 12 bases lining up with TRBD2. Trimming removed 5 bases from V and 14 bases from J; junction bases left unmatched: 4. The CDR3 length is 12 residues. CDR3 sequence (DNA): TGTGCCAGCAGTCCGACTAGCGGGAGTGAGTTCTTC. This codes for CASSPTSGSEFF.

This chain joins TRBV19 and TRBJ2-2, with D tentatively TRBD1 (7 bases). The CDR3 sequence is 16 residues long. V lost 5 bases, J lost 2 bases, and 15 bases lay in between. CDR1 and CDR2 from the germline V gene are LNHDA and SQIVND (reference sequence). CDR3 nucleotides: TGTGCCAGTAGTCGACAGGGCGGGATCAACACCGGGGAGCTGTTTTTT. This encodes CASSRQGGINTGELFF. Looking up the rest from reference TRBV19 and TRBJ2-2 gives the full variable domain: DGGITQSPKYLFRKEGQNVTLSCEQNLNHDAMYWYRQDPGQGLRLIYYSQIVNDFQKGDIAEGYSVSREKKESFPLTVTSAQKNPTAFYLCASSRQGGINTGELFFGEGSRLTVL.

The chain recombines TRBV25-1 with TRBJ1-1; possibly TRBD1 for D (5 bases). Germline V CDR1 and CDR2: MGHDK, SYGVNS. CDR3 size: 13 residues. V lost 7 bases to trimming and J lost 1 base, with 10 bases between them. CDR3 coding DNA: TGTGCCAGCAACCCAGGGTGGAACACTGAAGCTTTCTTT. Amino acids: CASNPGWNTEAFF.

V gene TRBV28 combines with J gene TRBJ2-1; 7 bases align to TRBD1. The CDR3 has 15 residues. CDR1 MDHEN and CDR2 SYDVKM come from the germline V gene. J lost 8 bases, V lost 6 bases, and 13 bases had no gene match. The CDR3 loop reads CASRIGQARLDEQFF. The CDR3 DNA sequence: TGTGCCAGCAGAATAGGACAGGCGAGACTCGATGAGCAGTTCTTC.

V is TRBV25-1 and J is TRBJ1-4; 10 positions match TRBD1. The CDR3 length is 18 residues. CDR1 is MGHDK and CDR2 is SYGVNS in the germline V gene. The V segment lost 3 bases and the J segment 7 bases; nucleotides outside the gene matches: 14. CDR3 in DNA: TGTGCCAGCAGTGATCGGGACAGGGGACGTTCATGGGGTGAAAAACTGTTTTTT. Amino acids: CASSDRDRGRSWGEKLFF.

This CDR3 is CASSPPNEREGNEQFF. The CDR3 DNA sequence: TGTGCCAGCTCACCACCCAACGAGCGGGAGGGTAATGAGCAGTTCTTC. The rearrangement links TRBV18 to TRBJ2-1, with 10 bases matching TRBD2. Unmatched junction bases numbered 6, after V lost 0 bases and J lost 7 bases. The CDR3 loop spans 16 amino acids. CDR1 is KGHSH, CDR2 LQKENI, per germline.

The rearrangement joins TRBV7-2 to TRBJ2-5; a weak D match, TRBD2 (5 bases). Trimming left V 2 bases short and J 5 bases short, with 9 bases between. This CDR3 comprises 13 residues. Germline-derived CDR1 and CDR2 are SGHTA and FQGNSA. As DNA, the CDR3 is TGTGCCAGCAGCTTATGGTTAGCGGAGACCCAGTACTTC. Amino acids: CASSLWLAETQYF.

This chain links TRBV24-1 with TRBJ2-7, with 10 positions matching TRBD1. With 5 bases clipped from V and 0 bases from J, the junction kept 6 bases outside the gene matches. The CDR3 is made up of 16 amino acids. Per germline, CDR1 KGHDR and CDR2 SFDVKD. CDR3 coding DNA: TGTGCCACCAGTGGCTCCGGACAGGGGGGCTCCTACGAGCAGTACTTC. Its translation: CATSGSGQGGSYEQYF.

The rearrangement joins TRBV5-6 to TRBJ1-1; 10 bases line up with TRBD1. The ends lost 0 bases at V and 7 bases at J; junction bases unmatched: 6. The CDR3 totals 15 residues. CDR1 and CDR2 (germline): SGHDT, YYEEEE. CDR3 protein: CASSLDPGQGIEAFF. As DNA, the CDR3 is TGTGCCAGCAGCTTGGATCCGGGACAGGGGATTGAAGCTTTCTTT.

This CDR3 is CAISESGGDYEQYF. The CDR3 DNA reads TGTGCCATCAGTGAGTCTGGGGGGGACTACGAGCAGTACTTC. The genes are TRBV10-3 and TRBJ2-7, with 7 bases lining up with TRBD2. Losses at the gene ends were 0 bases for V and 3 bases for J; bases not matched to a gene: 2. The germline V gene has CDR1 ENHRY and CDR2 SYGVKD. The CDR3 is 14 amino acids.

The chain joins TRBV5-1 to TRBJ1-1, with TRBD1 identical over 9 bases. CDR1 is SGHRS and CDR2 is YFSETQ in the germline V gene. The CDR3 runs 15 residues. V was pared by 3 bases and J by 3 bases, with 6 bases of the junction left unmatched. Written as DNA, the CDR3 is TGCGCCAGCAGCTCCCTACAGGGGGCTGACACTGAAGCTTTCTTT. It codes for CASSSLQGADTEAFF.

This chain joins TRBV29-1 and TRBJ2-1; D may match TRBD1 or TRBD2 (6 bases each). The germline gives CDR1 SQVTM, CDR2 ANQGSEA. Trimming took off 7 bases at V and 4 bases at J, with 11 bases between the two ends. This CDR3 region has 12 residues. The CDR3 spells CSAGDTYNEQFF. The DNA of the CDR3 is TGCAGCGCGGGGGACACGTACAATGAGCAGTTCTTC.

This clone showed up just once. The chain recombines TRBV5-1 with TRBJ2-7; 8 bases fit TRBD1. Trimming cost V 4 bases and J 2 bases; bases outside gene matches: 11. This CDR3 has 16 residues. Germline V gene lookup returns CDR1 SGHRS and CDR2 YFSETQ. The CDR3 spells CASSPGQGGITYEQYF. The CDR3 region has the DNA TGCGCCAGCAGCCCTGGACAGGGTGGGATTACCTACGAGCAGTACTTC.

The chain carries TRBV3-1 (or the pseudogene TRBV3-2) and TRBJ2-5, with 8 positions matching TRBD1. The CDR3 contains 13 residues. Trimming removed 5 bases from V and 2 bases from J; junction bases left unmatched: 1. Germline CDR1 LGHDT, CDR2 YNNKEL (reference sequence). The CDR3 bases are TGTGCCAGCAGCGACAGGGGACAAGAGACCCAGTACTTC. It specifies CASSDRGQETQYF.